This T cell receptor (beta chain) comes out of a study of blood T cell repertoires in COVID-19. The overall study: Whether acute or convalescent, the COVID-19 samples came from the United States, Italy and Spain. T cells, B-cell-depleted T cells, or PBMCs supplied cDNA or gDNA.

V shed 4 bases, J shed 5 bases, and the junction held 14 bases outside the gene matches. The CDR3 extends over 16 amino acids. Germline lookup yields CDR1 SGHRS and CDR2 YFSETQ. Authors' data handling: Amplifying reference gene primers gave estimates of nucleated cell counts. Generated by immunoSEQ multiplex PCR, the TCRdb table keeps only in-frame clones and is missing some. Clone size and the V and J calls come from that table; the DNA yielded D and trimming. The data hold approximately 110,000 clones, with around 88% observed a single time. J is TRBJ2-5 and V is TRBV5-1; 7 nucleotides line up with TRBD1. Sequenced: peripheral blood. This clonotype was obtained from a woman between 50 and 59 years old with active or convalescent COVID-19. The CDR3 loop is CASSQTYTTGRETQYF. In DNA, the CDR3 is TGCGCCAGCAGCCAGACATACACGACAGGGCGGGAGACCCAGTACTTC.